One sample yielded the 5 T cell receptor beta chains listed below, sequenced in a study of T-cell reconstitution after alpha-beta-depleted transplantation in children. Molecular barcoding with unique molecular identifiers was used for the TCRbeta library. TCRdb called the PCR reads again in MiXCR, with one record for every CDR3 protein. The sample lists roughly 220,000 distinct CDR3 sequences, 9.7% seen once, with approximately 4.7% in the top ten. The sequenced sample was PBMCs from the stem cell graft donor, obtained from the stem cell graft. These receptors came from a human donor who donated a stem cell graft to a child with SCID.

This clonotype has a count of ten or more. The chain has TRBV7-9 and TRBJ2-5; D gene uncertain. The V and J ends lost 4 bases and 4 bases respectively, with 10 bases between them. The CDR3 length is 13 residues. Germline CDR1 SEHNR, CDR2 FQNEAQ (reference sequence). CDR3 sequence: CASSSGSRETQYF. In DNA form, the CDR3 reads TGTGCCAGCAGCTCCGGATCCCGAGAGACCCAGTACTTC.

This clonotype occurred many times. The gene calls are TRBV12-3 or TRBV12-4 and TRBJ2-1; either TRBD1 or TRBD2 may supply D (6 bases each). CDR3 length: 15 amino acids. The V gene lost 3 bases and the J gene lost 5 bases, with 14 bases spanning the gap. The CDR3 sequence is CASSFGGPIDNEQFF. The CDR3, as DNA: TGTGCCAGCAGTTTTGGGGGGCCTATCGACAATGAGCAGTTCTTC.

There are many counts of this clonotype. The chain joins TRBV7-2 to TRBJ2-5; TRBD1 matches 9 bases. The germline V gene has CDR1 SGHTA and CDR2 FQGNSA. The junction had 7 bases not matched to a gene; V was cut back by 7 bases and J by 4 bases. The CDR3 is 14 residues long. This chain's CDR3 is CASTWTGVSETQYF. The CDR3, as DNA: TGTGCCAGCACATGGACAGGGGTGTCAGAGACCCAGTACTTC.

This clonotype was counted a few times. This chain uses TRBV10-3 with TRBJ2-1; a weak D match, TRBD2 (5 bases). There are 15 residues in the CDR3. CDR1 is ENHRY and CDR2 is SYGVKD in the germline V gene. V shed 3 bases and J shed 6 bases, with 15 bases lying between them. CDR3 DNA: TGTGCCATCAGTGAACGGGGAAGGGTGGGCAATGAGCAGTTCTTC. This encodes CAISERGRVGNEQFF.

This clonotype was observed many times. CDR3 in DNA: TGTGCCAGCAGTGCCCGACAGGGTGATAATTCACCCCTCCACTTT. This sequence encodes CASSARQGDNSPLHF. V usage is TRBV12-3 or TRBV12-4 and J usage is TRBJ1-6; 7 bases align to TRBD1. The J segment lost 5 bases and the V segment lost 5 bases, leaving 6 bases of the junction unmatched. This CDR3 comprises 15 residues.